The present T cell receptor beta chain was sequenced within a study of CD8+ T cells in alopecia areata. Extraction and reverse transcription of RNA yielded cDNA as the sequencing template. TCRdb's copy holds only in-frame clones and misses some; the assay was immunoSEQ multiplex PCR. The sample includes about 180,000 clones, approximately 50% seen only once; the top ten take over 9%. CDR1 is ENHRY and CDR2 is SYGVKD in the germline V gene. V lost 3 bases and J 8 bases, leaving 16 bases between the germline ends. CDR3 length: 15 amino acids. Noted treatment: oral pan-JAK inhibitor, 5-10 mg twice daily. As part of sample collection, lesional scalp punch biopsies and peripheral blood were taken from alopecia areata patients.

The chain combines TRBV10-3 with TRBJ1-4, with D possibly TRBD1 on 5 matching bases. The clonotype comes from a human donor with alopecia areata. The specimen was CD8+ T cells sorted from blood, collected around week 54, from a patient treated with tofacitinib. The CDR3 sequence is CAISDPRGSVEKLFF. The CDR3, as DNA: TGTGCCATCAGTGACCCTCGGGGGTCCGTAGAAAAACTGTTTTTT.